This T cell receptor beta chain stems from a study of patients and donors after allogeneic stem cell transplantation. TCRdb reanalysed the RT-PCR reads using MiXCR and keeps one entry per CDR3 protein. The sample lists over 350,000 distinct CDR3 sequences, around 15% seen once, with less than 8% in the top ten. This clonotype was recorded a few times. CDR1 and CDR2 (germline): LGHNA, YSLEER. V was trimmed by 1 base and J by 1 base, leaving 13 bases between them. This CDR3 spans 17 amino acids. The rearrangement links TRBV4-3 to TRBJ2-2; D is possibly TRBD2 (6 bases). Material: blood, either unsorted or a sorted T cell fraction (not recorded which). The TCR originated in a human donor who was either an allogeneic HSCT recipient or a stem cell or donor lymphocyte infusion donor (not recorded which). It is not recorded whose cells these are; they may come from a transplant donor. The CDR3: CASSQGRGLQNTGELFF. Here the CDR3 DNA reads TGCGCCAGCAGCCAAGGGAGAGGACTACAGAACACCGGGGAGCTGTTTTTT.